The 21 T cell receptor beta chains listed next were all sequenced from one sample in a study of T cell responses to AZD1222 COVID-19 vaccine. The method was immunoSEQ multiplex PCR; TCRdb's version includes in-frame clones alone and lacks a portion of them. The table shows 250,000 to 300,000 clones, with 90% to 95% occurring only once. Sequencing was performed on peripheral blood, taken 28 days after the second AZD1222 dose. The receptors shown here come from an adult who received the AZD1222 COVID-19 vaccine.

The genes are TRBV9 and TRBJ2-3, with 9 bases that match TRBD2. With V trimmed by 3 bases and J by 8 bases, 7 bases remained unmatched. In germline, CDR1 is SGDLS, CDR2 YYNGEE. The CDR3 sequence is 14 residues long. CDR3 sequence: CASSATVAGATQYF. CDR3 coding DNA: TGTGCCAGCAGCGCAACCGTAGCGGGAGCTACGCAGTATTTT.

This chain joins TRBV11-2 and TRBJ1-2, with no clear D. CDR3 length equals 13 residues. Germline CDR1 is SGHAT and CDR2 is FQNNGV. V was clipped by 1 base and J by 2 bases, with 5 bases between them. CDR3: CASSLVGNYGYTF. CDR3 in DNA: TGTGCCAGCAGCTTAGTAGGCAACTATGGCTACACCTTC.

The V call is TRBV5-4, the J call TRBJ2-1, with 10 bases identical to TRBD2. Germline values: CDR1 SGHNT, CDR2 YYREEE (reference sequence). This CDR3 contains 15 residues. Germline trimming cut 2 bases from V and 10 bases from J; bases unmatched to any gene: 9. As DNA, the CDR3 is TGTGCCAGCAGCTTAGGTCTAGCGGGGGACGAGGAGCAGTTCTTC. As protein: CASSLGLAGDEEQFF.

The chain is built from TRBV10-1 and TRBJ2-2; 7 nucleotides line up with TRBD2. The junction had 11 bases not matched to a gene; V was cut back by 8 bases and J by 5 bases. Germline CDR1 is WNHNN and CDR2 is SYGVQD (reference sequence). CDR3 length equals 15 residues. The CDR3 DNA reads as TGCGCCAGCGGGAGGGAGGGCGCAACGACCGGGGAGCTGTTTTTT. This translates into CASGREGATTGELFF.

This sequence joins TRBV6-5 and TRBJ2-7; the match to TRBD2 covers 14 bases. In germline, CDR1 is MNHEY, CDR2 SVGAGI. V was pared by 8 bases and J by 9 bases, with 12 bases of the junction left unmatched. This CDR3 has 15 amino acids. DNA of the CDR3: TGTGCCAGCGAAAGAGGTGGGACTAGCGGGAGAACGCAGTACTTC. It translates to CASERGGTSGRTQYF.

The chain employs TRBV25-1 and TRBJ2-1; D gene ambiguous. CDR1 is MGHDK and CDR2 is SYGVNS in the germline V gene. Deletions cut 5 bases from V and 5 bases from J, with 10 bases between. The CDR3 spans 13 residues. The CDR3 region has the DNA TGTGCCAGCAGTCGTCGGGTCGACAATGAGCAGTTCTTC. This translates into CASSRRVDNEQFF.

This chain connects TRBV5-1 to TRBJ1-1, with TRBD1 identical over 7 bases. The length of the CDR3 is 13 residues. With 1 base clipped from V and 3 bases from J, the junction kept 0 bases outside the gene matches. Germline-derived CDR1 and CDR2 are SGHRS and YFSETQ. The CDR3 loop is CASSLQGDTEAFF. The CDR3 DNA reads as TGCGCCAGCAGCTTGCAGGGGGACACTGAAGCTTTCTTT.

V usage is TRBV28 and J usage is TRBJ1-5; D possibly corresponds to TRBD1 (5 bases). V was pared by 8 bases and J by 1 base, with 9 bases between. CDR3 length: 13 amino acids. Germline lookup yields CDR1 MDHEN and CDR2 SYDVKM. The DNA for the CDR3 is TGTGCCAGCGCAGACAGAAGCAATCAGCCCCAGCATTTT. Translation: CASADRSNQPQHF.

The V call is TRBV28, the J call TRBJ1-4; 7 nucleotides match TRBD1. Germline CDR1 reads MDHEN; CDR2 reads SYDVKM. V dropped 7 bases and J dropped 10; count of bases not matched to a gene: 12. This CDR3 is 14 amino acids long. This CDR3 is CASIATPGGGKLFF. The CDR3 region has the DNA TGTGCCAGCATTGCTACTCCAGGGGGGGGAAAACTGTTTTTT.

V gene TRBV14 combines with J gene TRBJ2-7; D is unclear. CDR3 size: 12 residues. Trimming pared 0 bases from V and 6 bases from J, leaving 6 bases between. Germline loops: CDR1 SGHDN, CDR2 FVKESK. CDR3 protein: CASSQETGEQYF. The CDR3 DNA reads as TGTGCCAGCAGCCAAGAGACGGGCGAGCAGTACTTC.

The V and J genes are TRBV19 and TRBJ1-3; 8 nucleotides align to TRBD1. Trimming removed 3 bases from V and 1 base from J; junction bases left unmatched: 5. Germline CDR1 and CDR2: LNHDA and SQIVND (reference sequence). There are 16 residues in the CDR3. In DNA form, the CDR3 reads TGTGCCAGTAGTATGGACAGGGAGGGTTCTGGAAACACCATATATTTT. As protein: CASSMDREGSGNTIYF.

The rearrangement links TRBV10-3 to TRBJ2-7, with 9 bases aligning to TRBD1. The CDR3 runs to 16 residues. V trimming: 3 bases; J trimming: 0 bases; junction bases outside the gene matches: 6. The germline V gene has CDR1 ENHRY and CDR2 SYGVKD. The CDR3 nucleotides are TGTGCCATCAGTGACCCCGGGACAGGGAACTCCTACGAGCAGTACTTC. Translation: CAISDPGTGNSYEQYF.

The chain joins TRBV7-9 to TRBJ1-1; the D gene is possibly TRBD1 (6 bases). The germline CDR1 and CDR2 sequences are SEHNR and FQNEAQ (reference sequence). This CDR3 is 15 amino acids long. V was trimmed by 5 bases and J by 1 base, leaving 14 bases between them. CDR3 residues: CASSHHGQRNTEAFF. The CDR3 DNA is TGTGCCAGCAGCCATCACGGACAGAGGAACACTGAAGCTTTCTTT.

This chain connects TRBV5-1 to TRBJ2-1; maybe TRBD2 (5 bases). Deletions cut 3 bases from V and 0 bases from J, with 10 bases between. The CDR3 extends over 15 amino acids. The germline gives CDR1 SGHRS, CDR2 YFSETQ. CDR3 amino acids: CASSSDLSSYNEQFF. DNA for the CDR3: TGCGCCAGCAGCTCGGACTTGAGCTCCTACAATGAGCAGTTCTTC.

V is TRBV7-2 and J is TRBJ1-6; D unresolved. The V gene's germline CDR1 is SGHTA and CDR2 FQGNSA. Trimming shortened V by 4 bases and J by 14 bases, and 15 bases separated the two germline ends. This CDR3 has 13 amino acids. CDR3 region: CASSSDPAGALHF. In DNA form, the CDR3 reads TGTGCCAGCAGCTCCGACCCTGCCGGGGCCCTCCACTTT.

V usage is TRBV2 and J usage is TRBJ2-3; TRBD2 might be the D (6 bases). The length of the CDR3 is 15 residues. V was clipped by 6 bases and J by 2 bases, with 15 bases between them. Germline V lookup: CDR1 SNHLY, CDR2 FYNNEI. Here the CDR3 reads CASSLTRGLTDTQYF. Written as DNA, the CDR3 is TGTGCCAGCAGCTTGACAAGGGGACTCACAGATACGCAGTATTTT.

V and J are TRBV5-1 and TRBJ2-1, with TRBD1 matching 7 bases. The germline gives CDR1 SGHRS, CDR2 YFSETQ. The CDR3 length is 15 residues. V lost 1 base to trimming and J lost 4 bases; unmatched junction nucleotides: 5. The CDR3 DNA follows: TGCGCCAGCAGCTTGTCCACAGGGGTTTACAATGAGCAGTTCTTC. Translating it yields CASSLSTGVYNEQFF.

The chain couples TRBV4-2 to TRBJ1-1; D remains unclear. Germline V lookup: CDR1 LGHNA, CDR2 YNFKEQ. The CDR3 loop spans 15 amino acids. Trimming removed 0 bases at V and 5 bases at J, with 13 bases between. For the CDR3, the DNA is TGTGCCAGCAGCCAAGATATAGCCGCGTCGACTGAAGCTTTCTTT. Translation: CASSQDIAASTEAFF.

The CDR3 is CASSKAGAPNEQFF. The CDR3 DNA reads TGTGCCAGCAGCAAGGCAGGGGCCCCCAATGAGCAGTTCTTC. The chain joins TRBV9 to TRBJ2-1, with a weak D call TRBD1 (6 bases). The V end lost 4 bases, the J end lost 6 bases, and 14 bases lay between the germline ends. The CDR3 spans 14 residues. Germline V CDR1 and CDR2: SGDLS, YYNGEE. Looking up the rest from reference TRBV9 and TRBJ2-1 gives the full variable domain: DSGVTQTPKHLITATGQRVTLRCSPRSGDLSVYWYQQSLDQGLQFLIQYYNGEERAKGNILERFSAQQFPDLHSELNLSSLELGDSALYFCASSKAGAPNEQFFGPGTRLTVL.

The chain employs TRBV13 and TRBJ2-7, with D unresolved. Deletions cut 0 bases from V and 3 bases from J, with 0 bases between. CDR3 length: 11 residues. The germline gives CDR1 PRHDT, CDR2 FYEKMQ (reference sequence). The DNA for the CDR3 is TGTGCCAGCAGCTTAGGCTACGAGCAGTACTTC. This encodes CASSLGYEQYF.

The chain has TRBV7-9 and TRBJ2-2, with a weak D call TRBD2 (5 bases). Looked up from germline, CDR1 is SEHNR and CDR2 is FQNEAQ (reference sequence). CDR3 size: 17 residues. Trimming removed 5 bases from V and 3 bases from J, with 19 bases in between. The chain's CDR3 is CASSRPLAAADTGELFF. DNA for the CDR3: TGTGCCAGCAGCCGCCCTTTGGCAGCGGCGGACACCGGGGAGCTGTTTTTT.